The 9 T cell receptor beta chains in this list originate from one sample, sequenced in a study of beta chain features in type 1 diabetes. Their recognized antigens are unknown. Notes on the study in general: Moderate but significant shortening of TCRB CDR3s was recorded in all four CD4+ subsets from Type 1 diabetes patients.

Investigators reverse transcribed all isolated RNA, so they sequenced expressed TCRB transcripts. Assay used: immunoSEQ multiplex PCR; TCRdb lists only in-frame clones, some missing. The data hold about 99,000 clones, with 28% observed a single time. The specimen sequenced was central memory CD4+ T cells from blood. The receptor source for this set is a woman aged 18 to 35 with type 1 diabetes.

This CDR3 reads CACRGNGNTIYF. The CDR3 DNA sequence: TGTGCCTGCAGGGGAAATGGAAACACCATATATTTT. This chain uses TRBV30 with TRBJ1-3, with D possibly being TRBD1 (6 bases). The CDR3 covers 12 residues. Germline CDR1 is GTSNPN and CDR2 is SVGIG (reference sequence). Trimming took off 6 bases at V and 3 bases at J, with 9 bases between the two ends.

This clone has just a few counts. The chain recombines TRBV7-2 with TRBJ2-1, with D tentatively TRBD2 (6 bases). V lost 3 bases and J 1 base, leaving 13 bases between the germline ends. Per the germline V gene, CDR1 is SGHTA and CDR2 is FQGNSA. This CDR3 comprises 16 residues. The CDR3 DNA reads TGTGCCAGCAGCTTCAAAGGAGGGCGATCCTACAATGAGCAGTTCTTC. Its translation: CASSFKGGRSYNEQFF. Full variable domain (missing parts from reference TRBV7-2 and TRBJ2-1): GAGVSQSPSNKVTEKGKDVELRCDPISGHTALYWYRQSLGQGLEFLIYFQGNSAPDKSGLPSDRFSAERTGGSVSTLTIQRTQQEDSAVYLCASSFKGGRSYNEQFFGPGTRLTVL.

The gene calls are TRBV7-2 and TRBJ1-1; D call uncertain. Germline V gene sequence: CDR1 SGHTA, CDR2 FQGNSA. CDR3 length equals 15 residues. V was pared by 5 bases and J by 4 bases, with 17 bases between. The CDR3 region is CASSQGRARGTEAFF. DNA of the CDR3: TGTGCCAGCAGCCAAGGACGGGCTCGGGGCACTGAAGCTTTCTTT.

The rearrangement links TRBV5-1 to TRBJ2-5; 7 bases align to TRBD2. J was trimmed by 1 base and V by 0 bases; bases with no gene match: 6. Germline-derived CDR1 and CDR2 are SGHRS and YFSETQ. The CDR3 is made up of 16 amino acids. The CDR3 region has the DNA TGCGCCAGCAGCTTGGGGGCTAGCGGACCCCAAGAGACCCAGTACTTC. It translates to CASSLGASGPQETQYF.

The gene calls are TRBV14 and TRBJ2-1; 11 bases are a match to TRBD1. The length of the CDR3 is 17 residues. Germline V gene sequence: CDR1 SGHDN, CDR2 FVKESK. Trimming removed 2 bases from V and 6 bases from J; junction bases left unmatched: 9. The CDR3 region has the DNA TGTGCCAGCAGCCAAATAAGCCGGGACAGGGGGGGCAATGAGCAGTTCTTC. Its protein is CASSQISRDRGGNEQFF.

This clone was seen a handful of times. The CDR3 coding sequence is TGTGCCAGCAGCCAGGGAGGCCAGCCCCAGCATTTT. This translates into CASSQGGQPQHF. The chain combines TRBV16 with TRBJ1-5; no firm D call. V was pared by 3 bases and J by 7 bases, with 7 bases between. The CDR3 is 12 residues long. Germline CDR1 is KGHSY and CDR2 is FQNENV.

This rearrangement joins TRBV27 to TRBJ2-3, with TRBD1 matching 8 bases. Germline CDR1 reads MNHEY; CDR2 reads SMNVEV (reference sequence). This CDR3 is built from 13 residues. V lost 7 bases and J lost 1; bases outside the gene matches: 1. The DNA for the CDR3 is TGTGCCAGCATGGGACAGGGCACAGATACGCAGTATTTT. Its translation: CASMGQGTDTQYF.

This clone was detected a few times. CDR3 bases: TGTGCCAGCAGCCCGGGAAGGGTTCGCGGGAGGACCGACGGGGAGCTGTTTTTT. Encoded protein: CASSPGRVRGRTDGELFF. The rearrangement uses TRBV5-4 and TRBJ2-2; 8 nucleotides line up with TRBD2. J lost 7 bases, V lost 4 bases, and 18 bases had no gene match. CDR3 size: 18 residues. CDR1 is SGHNT, CDR2 YYREEE, per germline (reference sequence).

A few counts support this clone. The chain has TRBV9 and TRBJ1-1; D is ambiguous. This CDR3 has 11 amino acids. V was shortened by 4 bases and J by 11 bases, with 12 bases between the two germline ends. CDR1 and CDR2 from the germline V gene are SGDLS and YYNGEE. CDR3 loop: CASSRDLGAFF. The CDR3 DNA follows: TGTGCCAGCAGCCGCGACCTCGGGGCTTTCTTT.